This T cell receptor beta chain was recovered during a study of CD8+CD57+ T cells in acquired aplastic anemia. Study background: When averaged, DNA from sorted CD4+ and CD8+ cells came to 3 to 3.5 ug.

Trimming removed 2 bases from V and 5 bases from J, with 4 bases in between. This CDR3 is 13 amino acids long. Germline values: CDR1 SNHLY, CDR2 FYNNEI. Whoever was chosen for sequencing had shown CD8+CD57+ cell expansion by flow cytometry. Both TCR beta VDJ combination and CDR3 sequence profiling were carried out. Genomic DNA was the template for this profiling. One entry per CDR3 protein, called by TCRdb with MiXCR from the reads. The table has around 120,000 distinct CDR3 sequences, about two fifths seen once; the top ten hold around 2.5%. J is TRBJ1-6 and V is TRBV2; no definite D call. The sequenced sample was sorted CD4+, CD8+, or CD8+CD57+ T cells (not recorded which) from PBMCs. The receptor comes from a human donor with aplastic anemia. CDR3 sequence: CASSETHNSPLHF. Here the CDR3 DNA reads TGTGCCAGCAGTGAAACACATAATTCACCCCTCCACTTT. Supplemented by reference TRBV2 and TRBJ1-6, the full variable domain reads EPEVTQTPSHQVTQMGQEVILRCVPISNHLYFYWYRQILGQKVEFLVSFYNNEISEKSEIFDDQFSVERPDGSNFTLKIRSTKLEDSAMYFCASSETHNSPLHFGNGTRLTVT.